This TCR beta chain was found in a study of cytomegalovirus exposure and HLA in healthy donors. As for the study in general: In an earlier analysis, approximately 120 million unique TCR beta sequences were found from about 190 million T cells. Study results and limitations: When analyzed later, a missense DCLRE1C variant was found to be linked to TCR beta V- and J-gene trimming. Presence/absence analysis assumed near-uniform sequencing depth across donors.

This CDR3 spans 15 amino acids. The ends lost 5 bases at V and 10 bases at J; junction bases unmatched: 8. Germline CDR1 MGHDK, CDR2 SYGVNS. Notes on this clone: Its antigen remains unknown.

PCR used 60 Vbeta primers and 13 Jbeta primers. Here immunoSEQ multiplex PCR was the method, and the copy in TCRdb shows in-frame clones only, minus some. The table shows roughly 200,000 clones, with 70% to 85% occurring only once. The rearrangement uses TRBV25-1 and TRBJ1-4; 12 bases fit TRBD1. Input material: PBMCs. The clonotype was recovered from a woman aged 60 to 75 in good health and CMV-seropositive. CDR3 region: CASSIVGQGAAKLFF. The CDR3 region has the DNA TGTGCCAGCAGTATCGTGGGACAGGGGGCCGCAAAACTGTTTTTT.